The present entry profiles one T cell receptor (beta chain) with its context. This sample is drawn from a study of shared clonotypes between healthy human individuals. Between the trimmed V and J ends, which lost 1 base and 4 bases, there was a span of 10 bases. The CDR3 has 14 amino acids. Germline CDR1 reads SQVTM; CDR2 reads ANQGSEA. Using immunoSEQ multiplex PCR, the repertoire was profiled, and TCRdb retains in-frame clones only, with some absent. The table lists 850,000 to 1,100,000 clones, approximately 80% of them singletons, with over 0.8% in the top ten. Material for sequencing was memory CD4+ T cells from PBMCs. Subset indicated: CD45RA-negative fraction. This TCR derives from a young man in good health. Some clones in this sample may be carry-over from other donors' samples. This sequence joins TRBV29-1 and TRBJ1-4; D ambiguous. The CDR3 DNA follows: TGCAGCGTTGAAGGGTCGGGGATTAATGAAAAACTGTTTTTT. It is translated as CSVEGSGINEKLFF.